This paragraph reports one T cell receptor beta chain. The entry originates in a study of blood T cell repertoires in COVID-19. Study context: The origin of the acute and convalescent COVID-19 samples was the United States, Italy and Spain. PBMCs, B-cell-depleted T cells, or T cells were the source of the cDNA or gDNA that made up the material.

The authors' processing: The authors estimated nucleated cell counts from reference gene primer amplification. Method: immunoSEQ multiplex PCR; TCRdb's copy keeps in-frame clones and lacks some. V, J and clone size are those of that table, while D and trimming were read from the DNA. The table records under 250,000 clones, approximately 78% of them present only once. There are 15 residues in the CDR3. Trimming took 7 bases from V and 8 from J; bases not matched to a gene: 10. CDR1 is MDHEN and CDR2 is SYDVKM in the germline V gene. The sequence was obtained from a woman younger than 30 with acute or convalescent COVID-19. The rearrangement links TRBV28 to TRBJ2-1; 11 bases match TRBD1. Sequencing used peripheral blood. The CDR3 spells CASTVGQGAADEQFF. The CDR3 nucleotides read TGTGCCAGCACCGTAGGACAGGGGGCAGCGGATGAGCAGTTCTTC.